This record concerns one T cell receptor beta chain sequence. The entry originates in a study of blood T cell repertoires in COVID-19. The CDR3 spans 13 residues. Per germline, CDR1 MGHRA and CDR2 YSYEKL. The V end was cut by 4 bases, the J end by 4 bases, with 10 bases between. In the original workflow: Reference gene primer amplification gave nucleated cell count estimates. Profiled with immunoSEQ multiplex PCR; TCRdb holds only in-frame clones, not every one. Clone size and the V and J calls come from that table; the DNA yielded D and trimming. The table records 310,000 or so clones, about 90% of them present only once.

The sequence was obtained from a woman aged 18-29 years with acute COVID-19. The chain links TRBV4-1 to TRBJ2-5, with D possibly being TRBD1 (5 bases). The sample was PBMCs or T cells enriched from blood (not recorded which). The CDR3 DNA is TGCGCCAGCAGCCGATCAGGGTTAGAGACCCAGTACTTC. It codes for CASSRSGLETQYF.